These 22 T cell receptor beta chains were sequenced from one sample in a study of T-cell reconstitution after alpha-beta-depleted transplantation in children. A library of TCRbeta sequences, prepared with unique molecular identifiers, was generated. Via MiXCR, TCRdb re-called the PCR reads, giving one row per CDR3 protein. Seen here are about 460,000 distinct CDR3 sequences, about 10% observed once, and the top ten hold 2% to 2.5%. The source material was PBMCs, sampled before TCRalphabeta/CD19-depleted stem cell transplant. The receptor source for this set is a child under 10 years old with inherited bone marrow failure, due to receive a stem cell transplant.

This clonotype was detected ten times or more. One end of the junction does not line up with germline, which may come from a read error. The genes are TRBV7-9 and TRBJ1-5; D is perhaps TRBD1 (6 bases). Germline CDR1 SEHNR, CDR2 FQNEAQ (reference sequence). The CDR3 is 13 amino acids. CDR3 sequence (DNA): TGTGCCGGCAGCCCCCAGGGGAGTCAGCCCCAGCATTTT. Encoded protein: CAGSPQGSQPQHF.

There are many counts of this clonotype. The gene calls are TRBV12-3 or TRBV12-4 and TRBJ2-2; D not certain. The CDR3 is made up of 11 amino acids. Deletions cut 3 bases from V and 7 bases from J, with 3 bases between. CDR3 sequence (DNA): TGTGCCAGCAGTTTTAGCGGGGAGCTGTTTTTT. Its protein product is CASSFSGELFF.

This clonotype was counted ten times or more. V usage is TRBV29-1 and J usage is TRBJ2-3; tentatively, D is TRBD1 (6 bases). This CDR3 has 16 amino acids. V was clipped by 2 bases and J by 6 bases, with 21 bases between them. Per the germline V gene, CDR1 is SQVTM and CDR2 is ANQGSEA. CDR3 residues: CSVELIGTPLWDTQYF. The CDR3 bases are TGCAGCGTTGAATTGATCGGGACACCTTTGTGGGATACGCAGTATTTT.

This clonotype was observed a handful of times. The CDR3 DNA follows: TGTGCCTGGAGTGGGGACGGGAGCTCCTACGAGCAGTACTTC. Encoded protein: CAWSGDGSSYEQYF. The chain links TRBV30 to TRBJ2-7; weak D call: TRBD2 (6 bases). Germline V gives CDR1 GTSNPN, CDR2 SVGIG (reference sequence). This CDR3 has 14 residues. The V end lost 1 base, the J end lost 0 bases, and 10 bases lay between the germline ends.

The V gene is TRBV19, the J gene TRBJ1-1; D ambiguous. Trimming took 7 bases from V and 10 from J, leaving 13 bases between them. CDR3 length: 11 amino acids. Germline CDR1 and CDR2: LNHDA and SQIVND (reference sequence). The CDR3 is CASTTGPGAFF. In DNA form, the CDR3 reads TGTGCCAGTACAACCGGTCCCGGAGCTTTCTTT.

In this sample, this clonotype turned up many times. The chain joins TRBV6-5 to TRBJ2-2, with 7 bases lining up with TRBD1. The J segment lost 0 bases and the V segment lost 4 bases, leaving 5 bases of the junction unmatched. CDR3 length: 16 amino acids. Germline CDR1 reads MNHEY; CDR2 reads SVGAGI. The CDR3 coding sequence is TGTGCCAGCAGTTCCACAGGGGCTACGAACACCGGGGAGCTGTTTTTT. It is translated as CASSSTGATNTGELFF.

This clonotype was recorded at least ten times. The rearrangement links TRBV7-2 to TRBJ2-5; D may correspond to TRBD1 or TRBD2 (5 bases each). V lost 5 bases and J 3 bases, leaving 19 bases between the germline ends. This CDR3 has 16 amino acids. The germline V gene has CDR1 SGHTA and CDR2 FQGNSA. The CDR3 region has the DNA TGTGCCAGCAGCCCACGGTGGACGAGGGGTGAAGAGACCCAGTACTTC. It yields the protein CASSPRWTRGEETQYF.

This clonotype has only a few counts. The rearrangement links TRBV6-5 to TRBJ2-1, with TRBD2 matching over 10 bases. The CDR3 spans 15 residues. V lost 2 bases, J lost 4 bases, and 2 bases stayed unmatched. In germline, CDR1 is MNHEY, CDR2 SVGAGI. The CDR3 coding sequence is TGTGCCAGCAGTTACGGACTAGCGGAGTACAATGAGCAGTTCTTC. This sequence encodes CASSYGLAEYNEQFF.

This clonotype showed up just a few times. The chain links TRBV11-2 to TRBJ2-1; 11 nucleotides line up with TRBD2. Trimming at V came to 1 base and at J to 5 bases, leaving 7 bases not matched to a gene. Germline V gene data show CDR1 as SGHAT and CDR2 as FQNNGV. The CDR3 extends over 17 amino acids. The CDR3 protein is CASSLGILAGGHNEQFF. CDR3 nucleotide sequence: TGTGCCAGCAGCTTAGGAATCCTAGCGGGAGGACACAATGAGCAGTTCTTC.

This clonotype has at least ten counts. The chain combines TRBV5-1 with TRBJ2-1; 9 bases fit TRBD2. The CDR3 has 16 residues. CDR1 is SGHRS and CDR2 is YFSETQ in the germline V gene. With V trimmed by 4 bases and J by 6 bases, 11 bases remained unmatched. The CDR3 DNA follows: TGCGCCAGCAGCCTACGGACTAGCGAGGGTTTCAATGAGCAGTTCTTC. Translation: CASSLRTSEGFNEQFF.

This clonotype was seen many times. The rearrangement joins TRBV25-1 to TRBJ2-3, with 10 positions matching TRBD2. This CDR3 contains 16 residues. CDR1 is MGHDK and CDR2 is SYGVNS in the germline V gene. V lost 2 bases, J lost 4 bases, and 6 bases stayed unmatched. This chain's CDR3 is CASSERLAGAADTQYF. CDR3 nucleotides: TGTGCCAGCAGTGAAAGGCTAGCGGGAGCGGCAGATACGCAGTATTTT.

This clonotype has ten or more counts. This chain uses TRBV10-2 with TRBJ2-7; 7 positions match TRBD2. CDR1 WSHSY and CDR2 SAAADI come from the germline V gene. The CDR3 has 15 residues. V gave up 2 bases and J gave up 5 bases; unmatched junction bases: 9. CDR3 sequence reads: CASSEEGGSLNEQYF. Written as DNA, the CDR3 is TGCGCCAGCAGTGAGGAAGGCGGGAGTCTCAACGAGCAGTACTTC.

The table lists this clonotype with many counts. This sequence joins TRBV10-1 and TRBJ2-3; possibly TRBD2 for D (5 bases). CDR3 length: 14 residues. Germline V gene data show CDR1 as WNHNN and CDR2 as SYGVQD (reference sequence). V was pared by 6 bases and J by 4 bases, with 14 bases between. The CDR3 protein is CASSGERGPDTQYF. Written as DNA, the CDR3 is TGCGCCAGCAGCGGGGAAAGAGGCCCAGATACGCAGTATTTT.

This clonotype was picked up a small number of times. The rearrangement uses TRBV6-2 or TRBV6-3 and TRBJ2-1, with D hard to call. Germline lookup yields CDR1 MNHEY and CDR2 SVGEGT. V lost 0 bases and J 4 bases, leaving 13 bases between the germline ends. The CDR3 runs to 16 residues. DNA of the CDR3: TGTGCCAGCAGTTACTCGAAGTTTTATAAGTACAATGAGCAGTTCTTC. Its protein is CASSYSKFYKYNEQFF.

This clonotype was seen only a few times. The chain joins TRBV24-1 to TRBJ2-1, with 10 bases fitting TRBD2. Germline-derived CDR1 and CDR2 are KGHDR and SFDVKD. The CDR3 extends over 14 amino acids. V shed 5 bases and J 8 bases; nucleotides not matched to a gene: 5. This chain's CDR3 is CATSVASGSYEQFF. In nucleotides, the CDR3 is TGTGCCACCAGTGTGGCTAGCGGGAGTTATGAGCAGTTCTTC.

There are many counts of this clonotype. The rearrangement links TRBV20-1 to TRBJ2-1; the D gene is possibly TRBD1 (6 bases). Germline values: CDR1 DFQATT, CDR2 SNEGSKA (reference sequence). CDR3 length equals 11 residues. In DNA, the CDR3 is TGCAGACCGGAAGGGGGCAATGAGCAGTTCTTC. The encoded protein is CRPEGGNEQFF.

This clonotype showed up many times. The chain couples TRBV6-2 or TRBV6-3 to TRBJ2-1; 9 bases are shared with TRBD2. The CDR3 extends over 15 amino acids. With 3 bases clipped from V and 8 bases from J, the junction kept 8 bases outside the gene matches. Germline V lookup: CDR1 MNHEY, CDR2 SVGEGT. The DNA for the CDR3 is TGTGCCAGCAGTTATGGGCTAGCGGGAAGGTATGAGCAGTTCTTC. It is translated as CASSYGLAGRYEQFF.

This clonotype has just a few counts. The J gene is TRBJ2-5, the V gene TRBV7-2; the match to TRBD2 covers 11 bases. This CDR3 is 16 amino acids long. Germline V gene data show CDR1 as SGHTA and CDR2 as FQGNSA. V was pared by 6 bases and J by 5 bases, with 11 bases of the junction left unmatched. CDR3 sequence reads: CASSFSGRALQETQYF. Written as DNA, the CDR3 is TGTGCCAGCAGTTTTAGCGGGAGGGCCTTGCAGGAGACCCAGTACTTC.

This clonotype was picked up many times. This rearrangement joins TRBV20-1 to TRBJ2-1; 9 positions match TRBD2. The CDR3 sequence is 12 residues long. The germline V gene encodes CDR1 DFQATT and CDR2 SNEGSKA (reference sequence). The CDR3 DNA reads as TGCAGCAATAGCGGGAGCGACAATGAGCAGTTCTTC. Translation: CSNSGSDNEQFF.

There are many counts of this clonotype. This chain connects TRBV28 to TRBJ2-5; 9 bases fit TRBD1. The germline CDR1 and CDR2 sequences are MDHEN and SYDVKM. The V gene end was trimmed by 3 bases and the J gene end by 3 bases; junction bases not matched to a gene: 2. The CDR3 runs to 14 residues. The CDR3 reads CASSFRDREETQYF. The CDR3 DNA sequence: TGTGCCAGCAGTTTCCGGGACAGGGAAGAGACCCAGTACTTC.

Many counts were recorded for this clonotype. The rearrangement joins TRBV5-1 to TRBJ2-1; D remains unclear. The V end was cut by 2 bases, the J end by 6 bases, with 9 bases between. The CDR3 runs to 13 residues. Germline V gene lookup returns CDR1 SGHRS and CDR2 YFSETQ. The CDR3, as DNA: TGCGCCAGCAGCTTTGAGCTTTTCAATGAGCAGTTCTTC. It codes for CASSFELFNEQFF.

This clonotype came up a few times. The chain has TRBV6-2 or TRBV6-3 and TRBJ2-1, with 8 bases identical to TRBD2. V lost 1 base to trimming and J lost 2 bases; unmatched junction nucleotides: 16. The CDR3 runs to 20 residues. CDR1 MNHEY and CDR2 SVGEGT come from the germline V gene. The CDR3 coding sequence is TGTGCCAGCAGTTACTGGGCCAACAGGGAGCGGGAGAATACCTACAATGAGCAGTTCTTC. This codes for CASSYWANRERENTYNEQFF.